This T cell receptor (beta chain) was profiled in a study of T cell responses to AZD1222 COVID-19 vaccine (dated by TCRdb to about 2021). Turning to the overall study: Because spike-specific TCR depth and breadth did not differ between the two schedules, AZD1222 recipients who got a second dose at roughly 4 weeks were pooled with those who got a second dose at roughly 12 weeks. TCR sequencing was performed for 230 to 250 trial participants, of whom around 200 were given two doses of AZD1222 and roughly 25 were given two doses of MenACWY control vaccine. Trial participants were enrolled by age into subgroups of 18-55, 56-69 and 70-plus years, and around 150, 29 and 61 TCR-sequenced participants, respectively, were included in these subgroups.

The CDR3 regions of human TCRbeta chains were subjected to immunosequencing. The paper's processing steps were these. TCRs in the repertoires were matched against a reference library of SARS-CoV-2-specific TCRs that had been generated with the MIRA antigen-specificity platform. Breadth meant the fraction of unique TCRs that were SARS-CoV-2-associated, whereas depth meant the fraction of total T cells that were SARS-CoV-2-associated. Using the MIRA data, each spike-specific TCR was mapped to the spike region that the TCR reacts to and placed in a CD4 or CD8 class. Log10-transformed breadth and depth values were compared by one-way ANOVA with Sidak's multiple comparisons tests. TCRdb holds this immuneACCESS table with in-frame rearrangements only. Some clones are missing; in checked studies, unresolved V genes explain under half, and the rest has no known cause. V and J calls plus clone size are reproduced from that table; the DNA served to infer D and trimming. This sample lists approximately 90,000 clones; 70% to 90% were detected once. The leading ten clones occupy 7% of the sample.

On this clone: Its antigen is unknown. No qualities accompany the bases; no much larger clone lies one base away.

Overall study outcomes, separate from this receptor: Only five to seven AZD1222 recipients were SARS-CoV-2 seropositive at baseline, limiting conclusions about previously exposed vaccinees. CD4 TCRs associated with the vaccine covered the entire spike protein, and the dominant responses were in regions 160-218 and 743-854. After two AZD1222 doses, spike-specific TCR breadth and depth were significantly higher than at day 0 and than in MenACWY recipients. No day 14 peak-response samples were available, so repertoires were characterized only after the peak T cell response. Reportedly, close to half of the unique spike-specific TCRs recognized epitopes lying outside the regions that are mutated in the B.1.351 and B.1.1.7 variants. In the small 56-69-year group, the increase in depth fell short of significance, most likely because of low power. Participants were mostly white British, with more females than males. The authors suggested clonal diversity may have been underestimated.

The V and J ends are trimmed by 6 bases and 3 bases, leaving 11 bases between them. The germline V gene provides CDR1 MNHEY and CDR2 SVGAGI. Counted from cysteine to phenylalanine, this CDR3 has 13 amino acids. The sequence is cut down to CDR3 DNA, 39 bases in frame from base 1. In the paper's terms, the time point label means: baseline before first vaccination. Samples from vaccinated people were obtained from the UK trials COV001 and COV002, which included a single-blind randomized controlled phase 2/3 trial of AZD1222 (ChAdOx1 nCoV-19) in healthy adults. For TCRbeta chain sequencing, PBMC samples were collected from trial participants at day 0 and at day 28 after the second dose.

The source of this sequence is an adult in good health. The source was peripheral blood, collected on day 0 of AZD1222 vaccination. The chain employs TRBV6-5 and TRBJ1-1; confidence is insufficient to name the D gene. The CDR3 has the sequence CASRIYGDTEAFF. The sequenced DNA is TGTGCCAGCAGAATATACGGGGACACTGAAGCTTTCTTT.